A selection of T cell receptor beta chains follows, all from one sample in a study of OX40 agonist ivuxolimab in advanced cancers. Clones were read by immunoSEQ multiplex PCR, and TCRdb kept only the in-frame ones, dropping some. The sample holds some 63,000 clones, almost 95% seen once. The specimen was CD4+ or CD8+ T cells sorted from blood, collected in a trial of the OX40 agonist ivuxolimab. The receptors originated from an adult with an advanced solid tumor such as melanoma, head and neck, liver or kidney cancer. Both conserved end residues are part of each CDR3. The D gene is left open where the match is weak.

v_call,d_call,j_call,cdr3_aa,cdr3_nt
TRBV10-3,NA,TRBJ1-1,CAISELSIEETEAFF,TGTGCCATCAGTGAGCTGTCTATCGAGGAGACTGAAGCTTTCTTT
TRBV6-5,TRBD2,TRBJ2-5,CASGTGTSNRETQYF,TGTGCCAGCGGTACCGGGACTAGTAACCGGGAGACCCAGTACTTC
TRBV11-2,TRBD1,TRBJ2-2,CASSSDRENTGELFF,TGTGCCAGCAGCTCGGACAGGGAAAACACCGGGGAGCTGTTTTTT
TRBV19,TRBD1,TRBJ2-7,CASSIGTGHSYEQYF,TGTGCCAGTAGTATTGGGACAGGGCACTCCTACGAGCAGTACTTC
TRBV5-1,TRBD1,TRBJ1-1,CASSATGINTEAFF,TGCGCCAGCAGCGCGACAGGGATAAACACTGAAGCTTTCTTT
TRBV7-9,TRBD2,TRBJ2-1,CASSFPASGGSYNEQFF,TGTGCCAGCAGCTTTCCAGCCAGCGGGGGCTCCTACAATGAGCAGTTCTTC
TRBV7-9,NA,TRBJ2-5,CASSSTQRQETQYF,TGTGCCAGCAGCTCGACGCAGAGACAAGAGACCCAGTACTTC
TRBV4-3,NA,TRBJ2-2,CASSQASRPGELFF,TGCGCCAGCAGCCAAGCCTCCCGACCCGGGGAGCTGTTTTTT
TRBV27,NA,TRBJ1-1,CASSTGSTEAFF,TGTGCCAGCAGCACAGGGAGCACTGAAGCTTTCTTT
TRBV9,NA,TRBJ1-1,CASSVEWGGTEAFF,TGTGCCAGCAGCGTAGAATGGGGAGGCACTGAAGCTTTCTTT
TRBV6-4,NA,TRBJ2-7,CASSEGLSYEQYF,TGTGCCAGCAGTGAGGGGTTATCCTACGAGCAGTACTTC
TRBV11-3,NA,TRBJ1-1,CASSLGLTEAFF,TGTGCCAGCAGCTTAGGTTTAACTGAAGCTTTCTTT
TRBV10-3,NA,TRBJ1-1,CAIRLETGRNTEAFF,TGTGCCATCAGGCTGGAGACAGGTAGGAACACTGAAGCTTTCTTT
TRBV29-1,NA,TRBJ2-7,CSGAIATYEQYF,TGCAGCGGGGCGATAGCCACCTACGAGCAGTACTTC